This T cell receptor (beta chain) was obtained from a study of cytomegalovirus exposure and HLA in healthy donors. Turning to the study itself: Under 90% of 350 to 400 genotyped donors fell in the Caucasian-associated ancestry cluster.

Study results and limitations: In a later analysis, compared with equally common non-associated chains, HLA-associated beta chains were more expanded. According to a later analysis, most TCR beta chains associated with CMV appeared HLA-restricted. Some V segments, TRBV6-2 and TRBV6-3 among them, were indistinguishable and were therefore excluded.

From germline, CDR1 is SEHNR and CDR2 FQNEAQ (reference sequence). The CDR3 covers 18 residues. The V and J ends lost 5 bases and 5 bases, in that order; junction bases with no gene match: 12. In the PCR, 60 Vbeta and 13 Jbeta primers were used. Measured with immunoSEQ multiplex PCR; TCRdb has only the in-frame clones, and not every one. This sample has 75,000 to 80,000 clones; over 60% occur once, and the top ten carry 1.1%. This clone has only a few counts. Its antigen is undetermined. The receptor's source is a male donor in good health and CMV-seronegative. The V call is TRBV7-9, the J call TRBJ2-1, with 13 nucleotides matching TRBD2. Input material: PBMCs. The CDR3 spells CASSGTSGVLPYNNEQFF. The DNA for the CDR3 is TGTGCCAGCAGCGGGACTAGCGGGGTACTTCCTTACAACAATGAGCAGTTCTTC.